Described below is a single T cell receptor (beta chain) sequence and its context. CDR1 SGHTA and CDR2 FQGTGA come from the germline V gene. The ends were cut back, 5 bases at V and 6 bases at J, with 14 bases in the middle. The CDR3 runs 14 residues. Original analysis: For nucleated cells, counts were estimated from reference gene primer amplification. The assay was immunoSEQ multiplex PCR, and TCRdb's table has in-frame clones only and misses some. V and J calls and clone size are given by that table; D and trimming were obtained from the DNA. The sample lists 50,000 to 70,000 clones; roughly 83% were seen once. The sample belongs to a study of blood T cell repertoires in COVID-19.

This chain connects TRBV7-3 to TRBJ2-1, with D perhaps TRBD2 (5 bases). Material for sequencing was peripheral blood. This receptor was obtained from a man aged 65-85 years with active COVID-19. The CDR3 DNA reads as TGTGCCAGCAGCCTGGACGGGATAACCAATGAGCAGTTCTTC. It encodes CASSLDGITNEQFF. Complete variable domain (other parts from reference TRBV7-3 and TRBJ2-1): GAGVSQTPSNKVTEKGKYVELRCDPISGHTALYWYRQSLGQGPEFLIYFQGTGAADDSGLPNDRFFAVRPEGSVSTLKIQRTERGDSAVYLCASSLDGITNEQFFGPGTRLTVL.